This T cell receptor beta chain is from a study of OX40 agonist ivuxolimab in advanced cancers. For context, the study as a whole: Ivuxolimab, which targeted the costimulatory receptor OX40 (CD134), was an agonistic, fully human IgG2 monoclonal antibody. Intravenous ivuxolimab was administered to patients every 2 weeks at six dose levels: 0.01, 0.1, 0.3, 1.5, 3 and 10 mg/kg. Among the roughly 50 dose-escalation patients, 19 had hepatocellular carcinoma, 15 melanoma, 9 renal cell carcinoma and 9 head and neck cancer. In the dose-escalation cohort, roughly four fifths of patients were male, and the mean age was roughly 60 years, with a range of about 20 to 79. Prior anti-PD-1, anti-PD-L1 or anti-CTLA-4 therapy was permitted, and approximately 39% of dose-escalation patients had received checkpoint inhibitors. Partial responses occurred in three dose-escalation patients: two with cutaneous melanoma and one with hepatocellular carcinoma. Peripheral TCRbeta sequencing was intended to test whether TCR sequence diversity was altered and clonal T-cell expansion was caused by ivuxolimab. The paper describes the monotherapy dose-escalation part (N of about 52 patients) of the phase I trial of ivuxolimab.

Genomic DNA was isolated from the sorted cells so that the TCRbeta CDR3 region could be sequenced. The immunoSEQ Assay was used for sequencing of TCRbeta CDR3 regions. TCRdb re-hosts the immuneACCESS table, in-frame sequences only. Its copies lack some clones; in the studies checked, an unresolved V gene accounts for under half of them, and the cause for the rest is not known. The sample table holds around 50,000 clones, of which more than 70% were seen once. Together, the top ten hold less than 0.75% of the sample. V was cut back by 0 bases and J by 3 bases, leaving a gap of 8 bases between them. For CDR1 and CDR2, the germline V gene (reference sequence) lists GTSNPN and SVGIG. Measured from the cysteine to the phenylalanine, the CDR3 is 13 residues long. Only the CDR3 DNA is retained, 39 bases long and in frame from the first base. Patients with autoimmune disease history or receiving systemic immunosuppression were excluded from the trial. In every dose cohort, peripheral blood was drawn for TCR sequencing at baseline, cycle 4 day 1, and cycle 7 day 1. Samples came from an open-label, multicenter, first-in-human phase I dose-escalation trial of ivuxolimab. Adults with locally advanced or metastatic head and neck squamous cell, hepatocellular, melanoma or renal cell carcinoma were enrolled in the trial. Before TCR sequencing, CD4+ T cells and CD8+ T cells from peripheral blood were sorted into separate populations.

About this clone itself: It lacks a known antigen. No base qualities exist here, and no much larger clone lies one base off it.

Here is what the overall study found, with its caveats: The antigen specificity of the peripheral T cells that underwent clonal expansion was not determined. In the 0.1-3.0 mg/kg groups, partial responders were among the patients with the lowest normalized peripheral clonal expansion, particularly in CD8+ T cells. After ivuxolimab, expanded clones were on average more numerous among CD8+ T cells than among CD4+ T cells. At doses of 0.1 to 3.0 mg/kg, clonal expansion of both CD4+ and CD8+ T cells in blood was seen between baseline and week 6. Low levels of normalized T-cell clonal expansion were also seen in some patients who did not respond.

The sequence is built from TRBV30 and TRBJ1-1, with the D gene too uncertain to name. This TCR was sampled from an adult with an advanced solid tumor such as melanoma, head and neck, liver or kidney cancer. Sequenced material: CD4+ or CD8+ T cells sorted from blood, taken in a trial of the OX40 agonist ivuxolimab. The CDR3 has the sequence CAWSVRPDTEAFF. The sequence in DNA is TGTGCCTGGAGTGTTCGGCCCGACACTGAAGCTTTCTTT.